This T cell receptor beta chain was profiled in a study of human T cells and chemical hapten exposure. Broader study findings: High-frequency TCRs, those above 1 in 1000, stayed the same after DPC sensitization.

The CDR3 covers 13 residues. Per the germline V gene, CDR1 is SGHNT and CDR2 is YYREEE (reference sequence). Deletions cut 4 bases from V and 7 bases from J, with 12 bases between. Time point described: healthy volunteer bleed at 6 weeks. The starting material, unfractionated whole blood, was used for total RNA extraction. Per the original data handling: Per sample, the median was 95,638 TCRs, with values from around 25,000 to 690,000. TCRdb reprocessed the RACE reads with MiXCR, giving one entry per CDR3 protein. None of the V and J calls come from the authors' own analysis; TCRdb made them. The table records about 79,000 distinct CDR3 sequences, 8.6% of them present only once. Concerning this clonotype: No antigen is known for it.

Sequenced input: whole blood. This TCR was sampled from a male donor in good health. Some clones in this sample may be carry-over from other donors' samples. The chain is built from TRBV5-4 and TRBJ2-1; weak D call: TRBD2 (5 bases). The CDR3 loop is CASSSGRRNEQFF. The CDR3 region has the DNA TGTGCCAGCAGCAGTGGCAGGAGGAATGAGCAGTTCTTC.